The entry below describes one T cell receptor beta chain. Its antigen is still unknown. It was the roughly 110-subject validation cohort, separate from the approximately 620-subject first cohort, to which the donors belonged. This entry is derived from a study of cytomegalovirus exposure and HLA in healthy donors. TCRdb's table, derived via immunoSEQ multiplex PCR, lists solely in-frame clones and lacks some. The sample has about 300,000 clones; around nine tenths are singletons. Points from the study as a whole: Among TCR beta chains, those listed as cytomegalovirus-associated numbered 164. In the roughly 130 validation repertoires, a later analysis found that first-cohort TCR clusters tended to co-occur. TCR sequences were mostly rare, though some public TCRs occurred in many donors.

After removal of 2 bases from V and 6 bases from J, the junction contained 1 base not matched to a gene. Germline CDR1 and CDR2: SGHDT and YYEEEE. The length of the CDR3 is 13 residues. The TCR comes from a woman aged 18-35 years in good health and CMV-seronegative. Sequenced: PBMCs. The chain recombines TRBV5-6 with TRBJ2-1; 8 bases match TRBD1. The CDR3 DNA follows: TGTGCCAGCAGCTTTGGGACAGGCAATGAGCAGTTCTTC. It encodes CASSFGTGNEQFF.